These 28 T cell receptor beta chains were all obtained from the same sample, sequenced in a study of T cell changes during pregnancy in multiple sclerosis. The protocol was immunoSEQ multiplex PCR, while the TCRdb copy is restricted to in-frame clones and leaves out a portion. Of tens of thousands of clones in the sample, roughly 91% were seen once. The sample in question was CD4+ T cells from peripheral blood mononuclear cells, obtained in the second trimester of pregnancy. The receptors shown here come from a female donor with multiple sclerosis, enrolled in a pregnancy study.

This clone occurred a few times. The chain recombines TRBV27 with TRBJ1-1; TRBD1 matches at 7 bases. The CDR3 runs 13 residues. With 7 bases clipped from V and 4 bases from J, the junction kept 6 bases outside the gene matches. Germline CDR1 and CDR2: MNHEY and SMNVEV (reference sequence). The CDR3 DNA sequence: TGTGCCAGCAATGACAGGGTGAGCACTGAAGCTTTCTTT. This translates into CASNDRVSTEAFF.

This clone was recorded only once. The genes are TRBV7-9 and TRBJ2-7; TRBD1 might be the D (7 bases). The V gene lost 5 bases and the J gene lost 4 bases, with 18 bases spanning the gap. Germline V CDR1 and CDR2: SEHNR, FQNEAQ (reference sequence). The CDR3 consists of 15 residues. The CDR3 nucleotides read TGTGCCAGCAGCGCCTCAGGGGGGTTAGGGTACGAGCAGTACTTC. Its protein is CASSASGGLGYEQYF. The variable domain in full, with the rest retrieved from reference TRBV7-9 and TRBJ2-7, is DTGVSQNPRHKITKRGQNVTFRCDPISEHNRLYWYRQTLGQGPEFLTYFQNEAQLEKSRLLSDRFSAERPKGSFSTLEIQRTEQGDSAMYLCASSASGGLGYEQYFGPGTRLTVT.

The chain employs TRBV5-1 and TRBJ2-5; possible D gene TRBD1, 5 bases. The CDR3 loop spans 15 amino acids. Germline V gene sequence: CDR1 SGHRS, CDR2 YFSETQ. Between the trimmed V and J ends, which lost 0 bases and 2 bases, there was a span of 11 bases. The CDR3 loop reads CASSLGGSAQETQYF. CDR3 sequence (DNA): TGCGCCAGCAGCTTGGGGGGCTCAGCACAAGAGACCCAGTACTTC.

This clone was seen only a few times. The rearrangement uses TRBV5-6 and TRBJ1-2; D not certain. The germline CDR1 and CDR2 sequences are SGHDT and YYEEEE. The CDR3 sequence is 13 residues long. V lost 4 bases and J lost 4, with 11 bases in between. CDR3 in amino acids: CASSPGGVYGYTF. The CDR3 bases are TGTGCCAGCAGCCCCGGCGGGGTCTATGGCTACACCTTC.

This chain uses TRBV7-3 with TRBJ1-2; TRBD1 agrees at 7 bases. The CDR3 is made up of 15 amino acids. The germline V gene encodes CDR1 SGHTA and CDR2 FQGTGA. The ends lost 0 bases at V and 5 bases at J; junction bases unmatched: 6. This CDR3 reads CASSLTPGTEYGYTF. Here the CDR3 DNA reads TGTGCCAGCAGCTTAACCCCCGGGACAGAGTATGGCTACACCTTC.

The chain has TRBV5-4 and TRBJ2-1; TRBD2 agrees at 10 bases. The CDR3 loop spans 16 amino acids. V lost 0 bases to trimming and J lost 9 bases; unmatched junction nucleotides: 9. CDR1 and CDR2 from the germline V gene are SGHNT and YYREEE (reference sequence). This CDR3 is CASSLGGSGGAGEQFF. CDR3 DNA sequence: TGTGCCAGCAGCTTGGGAGGGAGCGGGGGGGCCGGTGAGCAGTTCTTC.

This sequence joins TRBV11-2 and TRBJ2-7; D remains ambiguous. The CDR3 is 13 amino acids. Germline V gives CDR1 SGHAT, CDR2 FQNNGV. Between the trimmed V and J ends, which lost 5 bases and 9 bases, there was a span of 17 bases. CDR3 loop: CASSRSLWFGQYF. CDR3 nucleotides: TGTGCCAGCAGCCGTAGCCTGTGGTTCGGGCAGTACTTC.

This chain connects TRBV5-5 to TRBJ1-5; D unresolved. This CDR3 has 15 residues. V lost 1 base to trimming and J lost 6 bases, with 14 bases between them. Per the germline V gene, CDR1 is SGHKS and CDR2 is YYEKEE (reference sequence). This CDR3 is CASSLTRGLAQPQHF. DNA for the CDR3: TGTGCCAGCAGCTTGACGCGGGGTTTGGCTCAGCCCCAGCATTTT.

The rearrangement links TRBV5-6 to TRBJ1-2; D unclear. Germline V gene sequence: CDR1 SGHDT, CDR2 YYEEEE. V shed 4 bases and J shed 0 bases, with 13 bases lying between them. The CDR3 length is 15 residues. CDR3 nucleotide sequence: TGTGCCAGCAGCCGCAACCAGGCGACTAACTATGGCTACACCTTC. Its translation is CASSRNQATNYGYTF. Variable domain in full (rest from reference TRBV5-6 and TRBJ1-2): DAGVTQSPTHLIKTRGQQVTLRCSPKSGHDTVSWYQQALGQGPQFIFQYYEEEERQRGNFPDRFSGHQFPNYSSELNVNALLLGDSALYLCASSRNQATNYGYTFGSGTRLTVV.

The V and J genes are TRBV27 and TRBJ1-1; D may be TRBD1 (5 bases). The CDR3 runs 14 residues. Germline-derived CDR1 and CDR2 are MNHEY and SMNVEV (reference sequence). V was trimmed by 4 bases and J by 3 bases, leaving 12 bases between them. For the CDR3, the DNA is TGTGCCAGCAGTTCTCAGGGCATTGACACTGAAGCTTTCTTT. Its translation is CASSSQGIDTEAFF.

V usage is TRBV30 and J usage is TRBJ1-1; TRBD1 matches at 9 bases. The CDR3 is made up of 13 amino acids. The ends lost 5 bases at V and 7 bases at J; junction bases unmatched: 8. Germline V gives CDR1 GTSNPN, CDR2 SVGIG (reference sequence). The CDR3 DNA reads TGTGCCTGGTCGGGGACAGGGCTGATTGAAGCTTTCTTT. As protein: CAWSGTGLIEAFF.

This clone appeared a single time. This chain uses TRBV7-6 with TRBJ1-3, with D uncertain. The CDR3 consists of 14 residues. The germline V and J ends were trimmed by 3 bases and 4 bases, with 10 bases remaining between them. The germline gives CDR1 SGHVS, CDR2 FNYEAQ. The CDR3 DNA reads TGTGCCAGCAGCTTGGGGAGTAAAGGAAACACCATATATTTT. Amino acids: CASSLGSKGNTIYF. The full variable domain, with the rest looked up from reference TRBV7-6 and TRBJ1-3, is GAGVSQSPRYKVTKRGQDVALRCDPISGHVSLYWYRQALGQGPEFLTYFNYEAQQDKSGLPNDRFSAERPEGSISTLTIQRTEQRDSAMYRCASSLGSKGNTIYFGEGSWLTVV.

The chain combines TRBV7-9 with TRBJ1-2; a possible D gene is TRBD1 (5 bases). Germline V gene sequence: CDR1 SEHNR, CDR2 FQNEAQ (reference sequence). Trimming took 4 bases from V and 2 from J, leaving 14 bases between them. The CDR3 runs to 15 residues. CDR3 amino acids: CASSSERGPNYGYTF. The CDR3 nucleotides read TGTGCCAGCAGCTCGGAGCGGGGACCCAACTATGGCTACACCTTC.

CDR3 sequence: CASSLSPDSSYNSPLHF. CDR3 bases: TGTGCCAGCAGCTTGTCCCCGGACAGCTCCTATAATTCACCCCTCCACTTT. The J gene is TRBJ1-6, the V gene TRBV5-6; tentative D call: TRBD1 (6 bases). V was pared by 1 base and J by 0 bases, with 11 bases between. CDR3 length: 17 residues. Germline V gives CDR1 SGHDT, CDR2 YYEEEE.

This clone appeared a few times. This sequence joins TRBV5-6 and TRBJ1-4; 9 bases are shared with TRBD1. CDR3 length: 13 residues. From germline, CDR1 is SGHDT and CDR2 YYEEEE. V shed 4 bases, J shed 12 bases, and the junction held 7 bases outside the gene matches. The CDR3 sequence: CASSLGTGLELFF. DNA for the CDR3: TGTGCCAGCAGCCTGGGGACAGGGCTAGAACTGTTTTTT.

The chain links TRBV27 to TRBJ2-3; 10 bases are a match to TRBD2. Germline CDR1 reads MNHEY; CDR2 reads SMNVEV (reference sequence). Trimming removed 2 bases from V and 5 bases from J; junction bases left unmatched: 10. CDR3 length equals 17 residues. CDR3 region: CASSLRRAGGPGDTQYF. In nucleotides, the CDR3 is TGTGCCAGCAGTTTAAGGCGAGCGGGAGGGCCGGGAGATACGCAGTATTTT.

The chain carries TRBV6-6 and TRBJ1-5, with D possibly TRBD1 on 5 matching bases. V gave up 6 bases and J gave up 8 bases, with 17 bases separating them. Per the germline V gene, CDR1 is MNHNY and CDR2 is SVGAGI (reference sequence). The CDR3 totals 14 residues. The CDR3 DNA follows: TGTGCCAGCAGCCTGGGACTCTCAATGGAGCCCCAGCATTTT. Translation: CASSLGLSMEPQHF.

The rearrangement links TRBV2 to TRBJ2-3, with TRBD2 as a possible D gene (7 bases). The CDR3 has 18 residues. V dropped 6 bases and J dropped 3 bases, with 25 bases sitting between them. Looked up from germline, CDR1 is SNHLY and CDR2 is FYNNEI. CDR3 in amino acids: CASRPLGGRIEGTDTQYF. CDR3 sequence (DNA): TGTGCCAGCAGACCTTTGGGGGGGCGCATAGAGGGTACAGATACGCAGTATTTT.

The rearrangement links TRBV9 to TRBJ2-3; 7 bases fit TRBD2. CDR1 and CDR2 from the germline V gene are SGDLS and YYNGEE. This CDR3 is 16 amino acids long. J gave up 0 bases and V 0 bases, and 4 bases lay outside the gene matches. DNA of the CDR3: TGTGCCAGCAGCGTAGAGGGAGGGACTAGCACAGATACGCAGTATTTT. It codes for CASSVEGGTSTDTQYF.

This clone showed up just a few times. The rearrangement links TRBV19 to TRBJ1-6; TRBD1 is a possible D gene (5 bases). Between the trimmed V and J ends, which lost 9 bases and 0 bases, there was a span of 21 bases. This CDR3 has 18 residues. Germline CDR1 is LNHDA and CDR2 is SQIVND (reference sequence). The CDR3 region has the DNA TGTGCCAGCGGAAAGGGCACTCGGGGGAGCTCCTATAATTCACCCCTCCACTTT. Translating it yields CASGKGTRGSSYNSPLHF.

V usage is TRBV4-1 and J usage is TRBJ2-7; the match to TRBD1 covers 7 bases. With V trimmed by 1 base and J by 5 bases, 14 bases remained unmatched. Germline V CDR1 and CDR2: MGHRA, YSYEKL. CDR3 size: 17 residues. The CDR3 DNA follows: TGCGCCAGCAGCCAAGCGCCCAGGACAGGCCTTCCTAACGAGCAGTACTTC. This encodes CASSQAPRTGLPNEQYF.

CDR3 sequence reads: CASNPGGRETQYF. CDR3 DNA sequence: TGTGCCAGTAATCCGGGGGGGCGGGAGACCCAGTACTTC. The chain couples TRBV19 to TRBJ2-5; the match to TRBD2 covers 8 bases. Germline V lookup: CDR1 LNHDA, CDR2 SQIVND (reference sequence). The CDR3 consists of 13 residues. J lost 5 bases, V lost 7 bases, and 6 bases had no gene match.

The rearrangement joins TRBV28 to TRBJ2-1; 8 bases line up with TRBD2. The CDR3 is 13 amino acids. Germline V lookup: CDR1 MDHEN, CDR2 SYDVKM. J was trimmed by 7 bases and V by 4 bases; bases with no gene match: 3. The CDR3 DNA reads TGTGCCAGCAGTTCCCGGGGGGGAAATGAGCAGTTCTTC. Translation: CASSSRGGNEQFF.

The chain links TRBV30 to TRBJ2-3; TRBD2 matches 8 bases. The CDR3 covers 15 residues. Per germline, CDR1 GTSNPN and CDR2 SVGIG (reference sequence). Trimming removed 4 bases from V and 4 bases from J; junction bases left unmatched: 10. The CDR3 bases are TGTGCCTGGAACTTTGGCGGGGGGCGGGCAGATACGCAGTATTTT. Translating it yields CAWNFGGGRADTQYF.

This chain joins TRBV28 and TRBJ1-4; D not resolved. Trimming took off 2 bases at V and 8 bases at J, with 3 bases between the two ends. The CDR3 contains 11 residues. The V gene's germline CDR1 is MDHEN and CDR2 SYDVKM. The CDR3 loop is CASSLLEKLFF. CDR3 sequence (DNA): TGTGCCAGCAGTTTACTCGAAAAACTGTTTTTT.

The V and J genes are TRBV2 and TRBJ1-5; TRBD1 matches 12 bases. V was clipped by 6 bases and J by 2 bases; unmatched bases: 2. This CDR3 has 15 residues. Germline CDR1 is SNHLY and CDR2 is FYNNEI. The CDR3 coding sequence is TGTGCCAGCAGGGGGACAGGGGGCGGCAATCAGCCCCAGCATTTT. Amino acid sequence: CASRGTGGGNQPQHF.

J is TRBJ2-2 and V is TRBV5-1; 9 positions agree with TRBD1. This CDR3 comprises 15 residues. Germline V gene sequence: CDR1 SGHRS, CDR2 YFSETQ. V lost 4 bases to trimming and J lost 3 bases; unmatched junction nucleotides: 4. CDR3 sequence reads: CASSGDRVDTGELFF. CDR3 sequence (DNA): TGCGCCAGCAGCGGGGACAGGGTTGACACCGGGGAGCTGTTTTTT.

The J gene is TRBJ2-1, the V gene TRBV9; 7 nucleotides align to TRBD1. The CDR3 spans 15 residues. The V and J ends lost 4 bases and 1 base, in that order; junction bases with no gene match: 5. Germline lookup yields CDR1 SGDLS and CDR2 YYNGEE. The CDR3 sequence is CASSPRDRSYNEQFF. The DNA of the CDR3 is TGTGCCAGCAGCCCGAGGGACAGATCCTACAATGAGCAGTTCTTC.